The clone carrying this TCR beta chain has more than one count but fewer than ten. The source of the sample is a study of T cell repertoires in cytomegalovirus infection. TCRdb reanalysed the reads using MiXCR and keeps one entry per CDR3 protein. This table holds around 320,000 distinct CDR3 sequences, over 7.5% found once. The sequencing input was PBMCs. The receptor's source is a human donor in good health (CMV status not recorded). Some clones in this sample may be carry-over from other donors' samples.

The CDR3 spells CASSDRREGTDTQYF. The CDR3 DNA follows: TGTGCCAGCAGCGACCGGCGGGAAGGCACAGATACGCAGTATTTT. This chain links TRBV11-2 with TRBJ2-3; possibly TRBD2 for D (6 bases). Trimming left V 5 bases short and J 1 base short, with 13 bases between. Germline lookup yields CDR1 SGHAT and CDR2 FQNNGV. CDR3 length: 15 residues. Based on the CDR3 plus reference TRBV11-2 and TRBJ2-3, the full variable domain is EAGVAQSPRYKIIEKRQSVAFWCNPISGHATLYWYQQILGQGPKLLIQFQNNGVVDDSQLPKDRFSAERLKGVDSTLKIQPAKLEDSAVYLCASSDRREGTDTQYFGPGTRLTVL.